This TCR beta chain emerged from a study of T cell responses to AZD1222 COVID-19 vaccine. CDR3 length equals 16 residues. J lost 3 bases, V lost 4 bases, and 8 bases had no gene match. Germline values: CDR1 SGHVT, CDR2 SQSDAQ. Assay used: immunoSEQ multiplex PCR; TCRdb lists only in-frame clones, some missing. The sample carries fewer than 200,000 clones, just over 90% recorded once. General study points: Seropositive at baseline were only a handful of AZD1222 recipients. Repertoire sampling occurred only after the peak T cell response.

Concerning this clone: Its matching antigen is unknown.

The material was peripheral blood, obtained 28 days after the second AZD1222 dose. This chain links TRBV7-4 with TRBJ2-5; 10 bases are a match to TRBD2. This clonotype was obtained from an adult who received the AZD1222 COVID-19 vaccine. CDR3 in DNA: TGTGCCAGCAGCTCCCGAGGAGCGGGGGGGAAAGAGACCCAGTACTTC. Translation: CASSSRGAGGKETQYF.